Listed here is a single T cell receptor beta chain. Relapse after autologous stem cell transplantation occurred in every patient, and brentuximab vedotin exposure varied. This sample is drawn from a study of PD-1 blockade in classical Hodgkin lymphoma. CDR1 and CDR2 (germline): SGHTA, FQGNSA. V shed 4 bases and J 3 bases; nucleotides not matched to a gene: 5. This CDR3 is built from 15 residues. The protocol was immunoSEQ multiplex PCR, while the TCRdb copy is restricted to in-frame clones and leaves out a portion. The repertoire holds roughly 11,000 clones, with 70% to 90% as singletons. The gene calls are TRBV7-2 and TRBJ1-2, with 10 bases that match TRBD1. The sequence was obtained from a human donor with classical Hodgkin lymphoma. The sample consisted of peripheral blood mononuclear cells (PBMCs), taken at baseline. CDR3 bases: TGTGCCAGCAGCTGGACAGGGGGAAGAGACTATGGCTACACCTTC. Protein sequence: CASSWTGGRDYGYTF.